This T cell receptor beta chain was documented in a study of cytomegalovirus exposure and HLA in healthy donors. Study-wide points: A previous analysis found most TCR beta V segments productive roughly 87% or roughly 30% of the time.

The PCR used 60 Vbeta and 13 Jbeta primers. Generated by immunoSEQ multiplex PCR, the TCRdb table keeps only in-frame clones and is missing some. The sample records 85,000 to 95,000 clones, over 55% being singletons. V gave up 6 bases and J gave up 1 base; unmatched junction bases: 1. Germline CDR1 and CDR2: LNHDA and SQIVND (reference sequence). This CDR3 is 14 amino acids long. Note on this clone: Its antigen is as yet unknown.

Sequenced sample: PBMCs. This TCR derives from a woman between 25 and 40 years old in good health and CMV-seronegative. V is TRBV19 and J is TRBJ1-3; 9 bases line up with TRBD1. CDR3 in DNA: TGTGCCAGTAGGGGACAGGGATCTGGAAACACCATATATTTT. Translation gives CASRGQGSGNTIYF.